This T cell receptor (beta chain) was identified during a study of T-cell memory formation after mild COVID-19. This clonotype has a handful of counts. Antigen specificity is unknown. Each CDR3 protein gets one entry after TCRdb re-called the 5' RACE reads with MiXCR. The data show about 100,000 distinct CDR3 sequences, 8.5% to 14% seen once. General study points: There was no confirmation that second-wave clones peaking on day 37 were SARS-CoV-2 specific. Clones which contracted sat mainly in CM and EM if CD4+, and in EMRA if CD8+. Contracting clones from day 15 to 85 showed balanced CD4/CD8; later expanders favored CD4+. Certain responding clones were present in pre-infection memory, suggesting participation of cross-reactive memory.

CDR1 LGHNA and CDR2 YNFKEQ come from the germline V gene. This CDR3 contains 12 residues. With 0 bases removed from V and 8 bases from J, the gap between germline ends came to 5 bases. Sequenced material: PBMCs or a T cell subset sorted from them (not recorded which). The clonotype originates from a young man who had mild COVID-19 (a few samples of this study predate the infection). Cell type and time point are not known. The chain couples TRBV4-2 to TRBJ2-1; D is unclear. DNA of the CDR3: TGTGCCAGCAGCCAAGATCCGGATGAGCAGTTCTTC. Translation gives CASSQDPDEQFF.